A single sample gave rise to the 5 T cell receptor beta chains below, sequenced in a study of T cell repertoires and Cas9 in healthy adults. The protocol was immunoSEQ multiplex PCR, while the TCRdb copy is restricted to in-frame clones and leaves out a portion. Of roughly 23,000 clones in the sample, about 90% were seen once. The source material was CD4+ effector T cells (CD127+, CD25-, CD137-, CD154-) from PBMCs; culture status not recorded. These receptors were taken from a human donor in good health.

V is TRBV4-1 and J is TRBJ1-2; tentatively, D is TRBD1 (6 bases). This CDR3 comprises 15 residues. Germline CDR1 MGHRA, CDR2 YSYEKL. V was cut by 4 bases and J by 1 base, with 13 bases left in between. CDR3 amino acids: CASSPYTGLNYGYTF. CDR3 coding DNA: TGCGCCAGCAGCCCTTATACAGGGCTTAACTATGGCTACACCTTC.

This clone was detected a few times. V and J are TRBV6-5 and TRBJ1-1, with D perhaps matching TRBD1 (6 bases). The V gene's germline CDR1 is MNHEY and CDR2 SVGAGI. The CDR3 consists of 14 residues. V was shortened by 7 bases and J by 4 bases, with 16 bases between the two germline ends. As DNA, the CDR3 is TGTGCCAGCACGAGCTCCGGGGGCCCCACTGAAGCTTTCTTT. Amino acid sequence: CASTSSGGPTEAFF.

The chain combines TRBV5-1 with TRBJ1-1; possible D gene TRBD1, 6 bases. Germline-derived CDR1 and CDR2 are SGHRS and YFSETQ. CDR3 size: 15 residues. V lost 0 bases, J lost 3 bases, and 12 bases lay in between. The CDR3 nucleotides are TGCGCCAGCAGCTTGGTAGGGGGGCTGCACACTGAAGCTTTCTTT. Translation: CASSLVGGLHTEAFF.

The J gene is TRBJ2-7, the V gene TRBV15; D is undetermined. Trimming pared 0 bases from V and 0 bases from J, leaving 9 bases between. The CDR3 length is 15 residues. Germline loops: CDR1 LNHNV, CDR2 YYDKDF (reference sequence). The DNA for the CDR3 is TGTGCCACCAGCAGAGATATGGGCTTCTCCTACGAGCAGTACTTC. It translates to CATSRDMGFSYEQYF.

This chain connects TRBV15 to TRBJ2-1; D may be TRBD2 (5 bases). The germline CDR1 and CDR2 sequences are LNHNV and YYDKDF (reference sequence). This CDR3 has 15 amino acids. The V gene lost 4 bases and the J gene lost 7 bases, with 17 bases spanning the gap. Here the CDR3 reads CATSTRVSVGNEQFF. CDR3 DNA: TGTGCCACCAGCACACGAGTTAGCGTGGGAAATGAGCAGTTCTTC.